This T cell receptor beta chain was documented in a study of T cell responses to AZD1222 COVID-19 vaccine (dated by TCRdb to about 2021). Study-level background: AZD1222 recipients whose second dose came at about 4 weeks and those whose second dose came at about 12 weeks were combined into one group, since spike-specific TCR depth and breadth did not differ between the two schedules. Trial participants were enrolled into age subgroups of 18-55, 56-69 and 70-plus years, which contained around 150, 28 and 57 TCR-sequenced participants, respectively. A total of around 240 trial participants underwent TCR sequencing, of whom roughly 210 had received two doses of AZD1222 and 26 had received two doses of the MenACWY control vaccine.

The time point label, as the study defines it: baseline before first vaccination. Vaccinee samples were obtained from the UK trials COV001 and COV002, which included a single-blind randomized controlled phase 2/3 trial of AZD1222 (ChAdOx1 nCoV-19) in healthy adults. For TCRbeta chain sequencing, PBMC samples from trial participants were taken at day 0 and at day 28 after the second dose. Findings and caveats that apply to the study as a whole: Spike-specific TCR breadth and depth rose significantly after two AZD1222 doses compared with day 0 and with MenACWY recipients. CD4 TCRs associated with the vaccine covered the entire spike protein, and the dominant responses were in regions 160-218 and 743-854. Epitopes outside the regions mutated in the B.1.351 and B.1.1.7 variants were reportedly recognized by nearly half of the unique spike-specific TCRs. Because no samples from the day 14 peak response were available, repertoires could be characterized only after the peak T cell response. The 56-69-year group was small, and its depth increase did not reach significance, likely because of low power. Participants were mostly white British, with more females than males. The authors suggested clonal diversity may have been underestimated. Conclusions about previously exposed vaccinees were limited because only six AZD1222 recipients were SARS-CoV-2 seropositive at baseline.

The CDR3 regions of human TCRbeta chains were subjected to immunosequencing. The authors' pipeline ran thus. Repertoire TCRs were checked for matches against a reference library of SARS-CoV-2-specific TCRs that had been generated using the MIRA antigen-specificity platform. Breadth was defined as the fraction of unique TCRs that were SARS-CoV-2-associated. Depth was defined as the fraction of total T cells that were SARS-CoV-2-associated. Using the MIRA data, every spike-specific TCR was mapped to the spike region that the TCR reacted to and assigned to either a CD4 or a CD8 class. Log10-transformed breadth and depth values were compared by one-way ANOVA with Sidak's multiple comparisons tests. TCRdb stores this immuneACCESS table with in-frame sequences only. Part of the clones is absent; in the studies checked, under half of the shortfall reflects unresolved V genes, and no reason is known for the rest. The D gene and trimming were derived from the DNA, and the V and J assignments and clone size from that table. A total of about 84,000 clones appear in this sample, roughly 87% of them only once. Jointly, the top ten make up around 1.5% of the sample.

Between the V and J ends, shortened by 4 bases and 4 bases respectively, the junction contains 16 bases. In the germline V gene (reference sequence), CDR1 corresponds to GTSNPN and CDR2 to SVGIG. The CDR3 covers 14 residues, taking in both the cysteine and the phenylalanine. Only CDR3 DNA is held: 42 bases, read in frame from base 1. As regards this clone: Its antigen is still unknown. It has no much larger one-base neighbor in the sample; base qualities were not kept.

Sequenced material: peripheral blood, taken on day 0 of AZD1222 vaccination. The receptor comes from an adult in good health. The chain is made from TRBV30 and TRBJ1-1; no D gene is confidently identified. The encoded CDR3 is CAWTRGEVGTEAFF. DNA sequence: TGTGCCTGGACCAGAGGCGAGGTGGGCACTGAAGCTTTCTTT.